One sample yielded the 5 T cell receptor beta chains listed below, sequenced in a study of T cell responses to AZD1222 COVID-19 vaccine. Measured with immunoSEQ multiplex PCR; TCRdb has only the in-frame clones, and not every one. Here the sample spans about 73,000 clones, 85% to 90% being singletons. The sequencing here drew on peripheral blood, taken 28 days after the second AZD1222 dose. Every receptor here comes from an adult who received the AZD1222 COVID-19 vaccine.

This chain connects TRBV7-3 to TRBJ2-1, with 14 positions matching TRBD2. V trimming: 5 bases; J trimming: 7 bases; junction bases outside the gene matches: 4. Germline V lookup: CDR1 SGHTA, CDR2 FQGTGA. The CDR3 spans 15 residues. The chain's CDR3 is CASSAGTSGSNEQFF. The CDR3 coding sequence is TGTGCCAGCAGCGCGGGGACTAGCGGGAGTAATGAGCAGTTCTTC.

The chain carries TRBV27 and TRBJ2-1, with a weak D call TRBD2 (5 bases). The CDR3 has 18 amino acids. Trimming cost V 0 bases and J 3 bases, with 18 bases left between them. The germline V gene encodes CDR1 MNHEY and CDR2 SMNVEV (reference sequence). The CDR3 DNA is TGTGCCAGCAGTTTATCAGGATCGCTCGGGAAAAGCTACAATGAGCAGTTCTTC. Protein product: CASSLSGSLGKSYNEQFF.

This clone showed up just a few times. The gene calls are TRBV5-6 and TRBJ1-6; tentative D call: TRBD1 (6 bases). Germline values: CDR1 SGHDT, CDR2 YYEEEE. The CDR3 is 18 residues long. V was trimmed by 5 bases and J by 0 bases, leaving 18 bases between them. CDR3 region: CASRDHRERGSYNSPLHF. The DNA for the CDR3 is TGTGCCAGCAGGGATCACAGGGAAAGGGGCTCCTATAATTCACCCCTCCACTTT.

This chain connects TRBV4-2 to TRBJ2-7, with D perhaps being TRBD1 or TRBD2 (6 bases each). V was pared by 0 bases and J by 3 bases, with 12 bases between. This CDR3 has 15 amino acids. Germline CDR1 is LGHNA and CDR2 is YNFKEQ. For the CDR3, the DNA is TGTGCCAGCAGCCAAGATTTAGGGGGGTACTACGAGCAGTACTTC. Residues: CASSQDLGGYYEQYF.

The CDR3 is CASSFRHYNSPLHF. CDR3 bases: TGTGCCAGCAGTTTCCGTCACTATAATTCACCCCTCCACTTT. The rearrangement links TRBV27 to TRBJ1-6, with D unresolved. CDR3 length equals 14 residues. The V end lost 3 bases, the J end lost 3 bases, and 6 bases lay between the germline ends. Per germline, CDR1 MNHEY and CDR2 SMNVEV (reference sequence).